One and the same sample provided the 21 T cell receptor beta chains below, sequenced in a study of control samples from healthy donors and cancer patients. Method: immunoSEQ multiplex PCR; TCRdb's copy keeps in-frame clones and lacks some. The sample holds about 170,000 clones, about 93% seen once. Sequencing was done on a sample of blood. Source of these receptors: a woman aged 55-75 years in good health.

The chain recombines TRBV24-1 with TRBJ2-1; perhaps TRBD2 as D (7 bases). The CDR3 runs to 17 residues. Germline values: CDR1 KGHDR, CDR2 SFDVKD. Trimming removed 4 bases at V and 5 bases at J, with 20 bases between. The CDR3 here is CATSETTGAGAHNEQFF. DNA of the CDR3: TGTGCCACCAGTGAGACCACGGGGGCGGGGGCCCACAATGAGCAGTTCTTC.

The V call is TRBV4-3, the J call TRBJ1-1; D not resolved. CDR3 size: 14 residues. CDR1 and CDR2 from the germline V gene are LGHNA and YSLEER. V lost 0 bases to trimming and J lost 1 base, with 6 bases between them. CDR3 sequence (DNA): TGCGCCAGCAGCCAAGAGGTGACGAACACTGAAGCTTTCTTT. Amino acid sequence: CASSQEVTNTEAFF.

The chain couples TRBV28 to TRBJ1-3, with D perhaps TRBD1 (5 bases). The CDR3 length is 14 residues. Trimming left V 7 bases short and J 4 bases short, with 14 bases between. The germline V gene has CDR1 MDHEN and CDR2 SYDVKM. The CDR3 region is CASTYPGAGNTIYF. The DNA of the CDR3 is TGTGCCAGCACTTACCCCGGGGCGGGAAACACCATATATTTT.

The genes are TRBV27 and TRBJ1-2, with a weak D call TRBD1 (6 bases). V gave up 3 bases and J gave up 2 bases, with 10 bases separating them. This CDR3 comprises 14 residues. CDR1 and CDR2 (germline): MNHEY, SMNVEV (reference sequence). The CDR3 DNA is TGTGCCAGCAGTTTTTCAGGGGCAAACTATGGCTACACCTTC. Amino acids: CASSFSGANYGYTF.

The chain employs TRBV7-9 and TRBJ2-2; 7 nucleotides line up with TRBD2. With V trimmed by 1 base and J by 3 bases, 5 bases remained unmatched. The CDR3 is 16 amino acids. CDR1 SEHNR and CDR2 FQNEAQ come from the germline V gene (reference sequence). CDR3 sequence reads: CASSLDLAVDTGELFF. Here the CDR3 DNA reads TGTGCCAGCAGCTTAGATCTAGCGGTCGACACCGGGGAGCTGTTTTTT.

In this sample, this clone turned up a few times. CDR3 in DNA: TGTGCCAGCAGCGTAGACAGGGGATACGAGCAGTACTTC. Amino acids: CASSVDRGYEQYF. V usage is TRBV9 and J usage is TRBJ2-7; TRBD1 matches at 7 bases. The CDR3 has 13 residues. Germline V gene lookup returns CDR1 SGDLS and CDR2 YYNGEE. Trimming removed 0 bases from V and 4 bases from J; junction bases left unmatched: 1.

The chain couples TRBV6-1 to TRBJ1-5; D unresolved. The CDR3 is 17 amino acids. The V end was cut by 9 bases, the J end by 0 bases, with 21 bases between. Germline assignment: CDR1 MNHNS and CDR2 SASEGT. CDR3 sequence: CASRELKGFYSNQPQHF. CDR3 nucleotide sequence: TGTGCCAGTAGGGAACTAAAAGGATTTTATAGCAATCAGCCCCAGCATTTT.

The CDR3 loop reads CASSYRQAAGNQPQHF. CDR3 in DNA: TGTGCCAGCAGTTACCGACAGGCGGCGGGCAATCAGCCCCAGCATTTT. The V call is TRBV6-6, the J call TRBJ1-5, with D perhaps TRBD1 (6 bases). The V and J ends lost 2 bases and 2 bases respectively, with 13 bases between them. Germline loops: CDR1 MNHNY, CDR2 SVGAGI (reference sequence). The CDR3 consists of 16 residues.

The chain carries TRBV14 and TRBJ1-6; no reliable D call. This CDR3 contains 15 residues. Trimming shortened V by 1 base and J by 6 bases, and 10 bases separated the two germline ends. In germline, CDR1 is SGHDN, CDR2 FVKESK. The CDR3 spells CASSQVSGFNSPLHF. The CDR3, as DNA: TGTGCCAGCAGCCAAGTCTCAGGATTTAATTCACCCCTCCACTTT.

This chain joins TRBV7-2 and TRBJ2-3; no reliable D call. The ends were cut back, 2 bases at V and 2 bases at J, with 8 bases in the middle. CDR3 size: 14 residues. In germline, CDR1 is SGHTA, CDR2 FQGNSA. The CDR3 protein is CASSLTHATDTQYF. In DNA form, the CDR3 reads TGTGCCAGCAGCTTAACCCACGCCACAGATACGCAGTATTTT.

CDR3 loop: CSVEEGQGFEKLFF. CDR3 DNA sequence: TGCAGCGTTGAAGAGGGGCAGGGGTTTGAAAAACTGTTTTTT. The gene calls are TRBV29-1 and TRBJ1-4, with D possibly being TRBD1 (6 bases). The CDR3 extends over 14 amino acids. V gave up 0 bases and J gave up 7 bases, with 12 bases separating them. Germline V gene sequence: CDR1 SQVTM, CDR2 ANQGSEA.

The V and J genes are TRBV5-4 and TRBJ2-1; D not certain. There are 15 residues in the CDR3. Germline-derived CDR1 and CDR2 are SGHNT and YYREEE (reference sequence). V lost 0 bases and J lost 2, with 9 bases in between. The CDR3 is CASSLGLGAYNEQFF. The CDR3 DNA reads TGTGCCAGCAGCTTGGGGCTAGGCGCCTACAATGAGCAGTTCTTC.

The chain combines TRBV10-2 with TRBJ2-3; 8 positions match TRBD2. The germline V gene has CDR1 WSHSY and CDR2 SAAADI. The CDR3 extends over 16 amino acids. J lost 9 bases, V lost 0 bases, and 11 bases had no gene match. This chain's CDR3 is CASSESGGSGAGTQYF. The DNA for the CDR3 is TGCGCCAGCAGTGAGTCAGGTGGTAGCGGGGCTGGAACGCAGTATTTT.

V and J are TRBV5-1 and TRBJ2-3; D is undetermined. The CDR3 consists of 12 residues. Germline values: CDR1 SGHRS, CDR2 YFSETQ. Trimming took off 4 bases at V and 4 bases at J, with 7 bases between the two ends. CDR3 in DNA: TGCGCCAGCAGCCCCCCCGCAGATACGCAGTATTTT. It specifies CASSPPADTQYF. Full variable domain (rest looked up from reference TRBV5-1 and TRBJ2-3): KAGVTQTPRYLIKTRGQQVTLSCSPISGHRSVSWYQQTPGQGLQFLFEYFSETQRNKGNFPGRFSGRQFSNSRSEMNVSTLELGDSALYLCASSPPADTQYFGPGTRLTVL.

This clone was counted a single time. V and J are TRBV12-3 or TRBV12-4 and TRBJ2-5; 7 nucleotides match TRBD1. This CDR3 comprises 13 residues. The V and J ends lost 1 base and 4 bases, in that order; junction bases with no gene match: 0. The CDR3 region has the DNA TGTGCCAGCAGTTTAGAGGGGGCAGAGACCCAGTACTTC. It encodes CASSLEGAETQYF.

V gene TRBV25-1 combines with J gene TRBJ2-7, with no clear D. V lost 6 bases and J lost 3, with 9 bases in between. The germline gives CDR1 MGHDK, CDR2 SYGVNS. There are 12 residues in the CDR3. The CDR3 DNA sequence: TGTGCCAGCAGCCTAATCAACTACGAGCAGTACTTC. It specifies CASSLINYEQYF.

This chain links TRBV7-2 with TRBJ1-4; D unclear. CDR3 length: 14 amino acids. The germline V and J ends were trimmed by 7 bases and 3 bases, with 12 bases remaining between them. Germline V gives CDR1 SGHTA, CDR2 FQGNSA. Here the CDR3 reads CASKPGQANEKLFF. CDR3 DNA sequence: TGTGCCAGCAAACCGGGCCAGGCTAATGAAAAACTGTTTTTT. Full variable domain (missing parts from reference TRBV7-2 and TRBJ1-4): GAGVSQSPSNKVTEKGKDVELRCDPISGHTALYWYRQSLGQGLEFLIYFQGNSAPDKSGLPSDRFSAERTGGSVSTLTIQRTQQEDSAVYLCASKPGQANEKLFFGSGTQLSVL.

The chain employs TRBV3-1 (or the pseudogene TRBV3-2) and TRBJ2-2; D unresolved. Germline V lookup: CDR1 LGHDT, CDR2 YNNKEL (reference sequence). Trimming left V 0 bases short and J 7 bases short, with 12 bases between. CDR3 length: 15 residues. The CDR3 DNA sequence: TGTGCCAGCAGCCAAGACCCAGCCCGAGACGGGGAGCTGTTTTTT. It translates to CASSQDPARDGELFF.

The chain employs TRBV6-5 and TRBJ1-4; 7 bases are shared with TRBD1. The CDR3 runs to 14 residues. Germline V gives CDR1 MNHEY, CDR2 SVGAGI. V lost 5 bases to trimming and J lost 7 bases; unmatched junction nucleotides: 7. CDR3 loop: CASSPGPGGEKLFF. In nucleotides, the CDR3 is TGTGCCAGCAGTCCCGGTCCAGGGGGTGAAAAACTGTTTTTT.

The chain uses TRBV4-1 and TRBJ1-2, with D uncertain. Per the germline V gene, CDR1 is MGHRA and CDR2 is YSYEKL. Trimming left V 1 base short and J 12 bases short, with 21 bases between. This CDR3 is 15 amino acids long. The CDR3 loop is CASSQVFPDVYGDTF. The DNA of the CDR3 is TGCGCCAGCAGCCAAGTTTTCCCGGATGTTTATGGGGACACCTTC.

The chain uses TRBV18 and TRBJ2-7; 10 bases align to TRBD1. This CDR3 has 15 residues. J lost 4 bases, V lost 2 bases, and 5 bases had no gene match. CDR1 is KGHSH and CDR2 is LQKENI in the germline V gene. The DNA of the CDR3 is TGTGCCAGCTCACCAGCGGGACAGGGGTCTTACGAGCAGTACTTC. Its protein product is CASSPAGQGSYEQYF.